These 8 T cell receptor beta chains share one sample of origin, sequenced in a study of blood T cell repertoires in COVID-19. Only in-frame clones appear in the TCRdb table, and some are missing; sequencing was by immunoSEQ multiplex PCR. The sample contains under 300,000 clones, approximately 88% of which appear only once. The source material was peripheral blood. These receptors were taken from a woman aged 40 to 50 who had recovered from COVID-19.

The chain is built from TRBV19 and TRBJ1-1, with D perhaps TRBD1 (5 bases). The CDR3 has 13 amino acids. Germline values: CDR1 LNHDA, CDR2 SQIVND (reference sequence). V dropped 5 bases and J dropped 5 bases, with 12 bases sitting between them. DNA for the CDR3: TGTGCCAGTAGTCAGGCGCGGGGGACTGAAGCTTTCTTT. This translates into CASSQARGTEAFF.

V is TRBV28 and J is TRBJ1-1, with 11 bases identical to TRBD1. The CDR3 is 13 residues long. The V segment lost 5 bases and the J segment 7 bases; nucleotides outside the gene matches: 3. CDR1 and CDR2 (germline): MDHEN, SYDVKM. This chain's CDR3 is CASSTGQGGEAFF. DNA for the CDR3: TGTGCCAGCAGTACGGGACAGGGGGGTGAAGCTTTCTTT.

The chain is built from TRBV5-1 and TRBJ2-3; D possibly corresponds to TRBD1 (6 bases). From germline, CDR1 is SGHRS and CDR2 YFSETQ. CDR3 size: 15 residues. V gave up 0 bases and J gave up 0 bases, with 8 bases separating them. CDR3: CASSLGQGSTDTQYF. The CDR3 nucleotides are TGCGCCAGCAGCTTGGGCCAGGGGAGCACAGATACGCAGTATTTT.

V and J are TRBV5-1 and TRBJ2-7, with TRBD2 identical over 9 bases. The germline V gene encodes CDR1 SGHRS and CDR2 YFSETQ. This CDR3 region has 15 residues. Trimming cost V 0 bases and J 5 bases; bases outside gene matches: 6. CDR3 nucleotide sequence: TGCGCCAGCAGCTTGGCCGAGCTAGCGGGAAACGAGCAGTACTTC. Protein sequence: CASSLAELAGNEQYF.

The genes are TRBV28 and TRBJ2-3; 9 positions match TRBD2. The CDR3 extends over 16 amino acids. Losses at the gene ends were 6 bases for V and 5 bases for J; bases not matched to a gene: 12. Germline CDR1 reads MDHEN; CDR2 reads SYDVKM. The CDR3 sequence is CASSRNSGRGIDTQYF. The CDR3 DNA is TGTGCCAGCAGCCGGAATAGCGGGAGAGGTATAGATACGCAGTATTTT.

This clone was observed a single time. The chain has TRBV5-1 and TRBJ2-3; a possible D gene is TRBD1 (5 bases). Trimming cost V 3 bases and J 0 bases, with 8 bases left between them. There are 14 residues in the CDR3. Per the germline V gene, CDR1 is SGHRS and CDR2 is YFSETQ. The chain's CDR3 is CASSSGASTDTQYF. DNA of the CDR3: TGCGCCAGCAGCTCTGGGGCTAGCACAGATACGCAGTATTTT.

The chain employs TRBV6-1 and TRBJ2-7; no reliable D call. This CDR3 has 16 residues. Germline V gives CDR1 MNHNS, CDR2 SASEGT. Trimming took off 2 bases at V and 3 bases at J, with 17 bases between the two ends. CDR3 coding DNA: TGTGCCAGCAGTGAAATTCGGGTAGGATATCTCTACGAGCAGTACTTC. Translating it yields CASSEIRVGYLYEQYF.

CDR3 coding DNA: TGTGCCAGCTCCTCCGGGACATCTAACACCGGGGAGCTGTTTTTT. Translated, it gives CASSSGTSNTGELFF. The chain employs TRBV18 and TRBJ2-2; the D gene is possibly TRBD1 (6 bases). The CDR3 sequence is 15 residues long. Trimming shortened V by 6 bases and J by 2 bases, and 13 bases separated the two germline ends. Per the germline V gene, CDR1 is KGHSH and CDR2 is LQKENI. Supplemented by reference TRBV18 and TRBJ2-2, the full variable domain reads NAGVMQNPRHLVRRRGQEARLRCSPMKGHSHVYWYRQLPEEGLKFMVYLQKENIIDESGMPKERFSAEFPKEGPSILRIQQVVRGDSAAYFCASSSGTSNTGELFFGEGSRLTVL.